These 24 T cell receptor beta chains were all obtained from the same sample, sequenced in a study of beta chain features in type 1 diabetes. What was sequenced were expressed TCRB transcripts, since all of the isolated RNA had been reverse transcribed. Produced via immunoSEQ multiplex PCR; TCRdb's table is partial and in-frame only. The data hold about 150,000 clones, with about 10% observed a single time. The sample comprised naive CD4+ T cells from blood. These receptors all come from a man aged 18 to 35 in good health.

J is TRBJ1-4 and V is TRBV11-2; D gene unclear. This CDR3 region has 14 residues. Germline assignment: CDR1 SGHAT and CDR2 FQNNGV. V lost 5 bases and J lost 7, with 14 bases in between. The CDR3 sequence: CASSVPGLGEKLFF. As DNA, the CDR3 is TGTGCCAGCAGCGTACCAGGTCTGGGTGAAAAACTGTTTTTT.

In its sample, this clone was seen a few times. The chain recombines TRBV30 with TRBJ2-2; D possibly corresponds to TRBD2 (7 bases). Germline V gene data show CDR1 as GTSNPN and CDR2 as SVGIG (reference sequence). CDR3 size: 15 residues. Trimming cost V 1 base and J 4 bases, with 13 bases left between them. For the CDR3, the DNA is TGTGCCTGGAGTGGGGGGGGCGCGGGCACCGGGGAGCTGTTTTTT. This sequence encodes CAWSGGGAGTGELFF.

This chain connects TRBV4-3 to TRBJ2-1, with 8 bases lining up with TRBD2. J gave up 9 bases and V 4 bases, and 11 bases lay outside the gene matches. There are 15 residues in the CDR3. CDR1 and CDR2 (germline): LGHNA, YSLEER. CDR3 sequence reads: CASSRLSGERGEQFF. CDR3 coding DNA: TGCGCCAGCAGCCGACTTAGCGGGGAAAGGGGTGAGCAGTTCTTC.

There are many counts of this clone. J is TRBJ1-5 and V is TRBV30; D is uncertain. The CDR3 runs 16 residues. Germline V gene lookup returns CDR1 GTSNPN and CDR2 SVGIG (reference sequence). V lost 4 bases and J lost 2, with 18 bases in between. CDR3 region: CAWTPRRPGGNQPQHF. In DNA form, the CDR3 reads TGTGCCTGGACTCCTCGGCGGCCGGGAGGCAATCAGCCCCAGCATTTT.

The chain has TRBV4-2 and TRBJ2-2; the D gene is possibly TRBD1 (5 bases). Germline CDR1 LGHNA, CDR2 YNFKEQ. CDR3 length: 17 residues. Deletions cut 4 bases from V and 6 bases from J, with 21 bases between. The DNA for the CDR3 is TGTGCCAGCAGCCCGACCTCCGTAGGGGATTCGGCCGGGGAGCTGTTTTTT. It is translated as CASSPTSVGDSAGELFF.

There are a few counts of this clone. The chain carries TRBV11-2 and TRBJ2-1; D is ambiguous. Trimming removed 4 bases from V and 0 bases from J, with 10 bases in between. CDR1 SGHAT and CDR2 FQNNGV come from the germline V gene. The CDR3 has 15 residues. CDR3 protein: CASSWAQSSYNEQFF. The CDR3 nucleotides are TGTGCCAGCAGCTGGGCTCAGAGCTCCTACAATGAGCAGTTCTTC. Filled out from reference TRBV11-2 and TRBJ2-1, the complete variable domain reads EAGVAQSPRYKIIEKRQSVAFWCNPISGHATLYWYQQILGQGPKLLIQFQNNGVVDDSQLPKDRFSAERLKGVDSTLKIQPAKLEDSAVYLCASSWAQSSYNEQFFGPGTRLTVL.

This clone was seen more than once but under ten times. V and J are TRBV7-3 and TRBJ1-6; 8 bases are a match to TRBD1. The CDR3 extends over 15 amino acids. Trimming at V came to 5 bases and at J to 3 bases, leaving 3 bases not matched to a gene. Germline values: CDR1 SGHTA, CDR2 FQGTGA. CDR3 sequence (DNA): TGTGCCAGCAGCCCACAGGGGGACTATAATTCACCCCTCCACTTT. It is translated as CASSPQGDYNSPLHF. The whole variable domain, remainder taken from reference TRBV7-3 and TRBJ1-6, is GAGVSQTPSNKVTEKGKYVELRCDPISGHTALYWYRQSLGQGPEFLIYFQGTGAADDSGLPNDRFFAVRPEGSVSTLKIQRTERGDSAVYLCASSPQGDYNSPLHFGNGTRLTVT.

The chain uses TRBV28 and TRBJ1-5; TRBD1 might be the D (6 bases). In germline, CDR1 is MDHEN, CDR2 SYDVKM. Trimming removed 6 bases from V and 3 bases from J, with 9 bases in between. This CDR3 comprises 13 residues. CDR3 in DNA: TGTGCCAGCAGCACAGGGTACAATCAGCCCCAGCATTTT. Protein sequence: CASSTGYNQPQHF.

This clone was observed a handful of times. The chain links TRBV19 to TRBJ2-7; possibly TRBD2 for D (5 bases). Germline CDR1 is LNHDA and CDR2 is SQIVND (reference sequence). Trimming took 6 bases from V and 2 from J, leaving 11 bases between them. This CDR3 has 13 amino acids. The CDR3 region is CASSRTRTYEQYF. CDR3 DNA sequence: TGTGCCAGTAGCCGGACTCGAACCTACGAGCAGTACTTC.

This clone was counted between two and nine times. This chain uses TRBV15 with TRBJ1-4; TRBD1 is a possible D gene (5 bases). CDR1 LNHNV and CDR2 YYDKDF come from the germline V gene (reference sequence). The CDR3 has 16 amino acids. The ends were cut back, 3 bases at V and 0 bases at J, with 11 bases in the middle. Here the CDR3 reads CATSSAQQATNEKLFF. In DNA, the CDR3 is TGTGCCACCAGCAGCGCGCAACAGGCAACTAATGAAAAACTGTTTTTT.

The chain employs TRBV6-1 and TRBJ1-5, with D maybe TRBD1 (5 bases). Between the trimmed V and J ends, which lost 2 bases and 2 bases, there was a span of 19 bases. CDR1 is MNHNS, CDR2 SASEGT, per germline. The CDR3 is 18 residues long. CDR3 nucleotides: TGTGCCAGCAGTGAACCTGGGCGGACTACGGGGGGCAATCAGCCCCAGCATTTT. Translating it yields CASSEPGRTTGGNQPQHF.

This clone was counted between two and nine times. The chain links TRBV18 to TRBJ2-7; 11 bases are shared with TRBD1. Germline V lookup: CDR1 KGHSH, CDR2 LQKENI. The CDR3 sequence is 13 residues long. Unmatched junction bases numbered 4, after V lost 6 bases and J lost 6 bases. The CDR3 protein is CASSLDRGREQYF. DNA of the CDR3: TGTGCCAGCTCCCTGGACAGGGGGCGCGAGCAGTACTTC.

The J gene is TRBJ2-1, the V gene TRBV7-2, with D tentatively TRBD2 (5 bases). Germline-derived CDR1 and CDR2 are SGHTA and FQGNSA. Trimming left V 4 bases short and J 0 bases short, with 16 bases between. This CDR3 spans 17 amino acids. This chain's CDR3 is CASSSPSTGISYNEQFF. The CDR3 DNA reads TGTGCCAGCAGCTCACCAAGCACGGGGATCTCCTACAATGAGCAGTTCTTC.

There are a few counts of this clone. This chain connects TRBV7-2 to TRBJ1-4; TRBD1 matches 8 bases. The CDR3 length is 18 residues. Germline values: CDR1 SGHTA, CDR2 FQGNSA. V shed 5 bases and J 4 bases; nucleotides not matched to a gene: 15. In DNA form, the CDR3 reads TGTGCCAGCAGCCAAGATCATTCCAGGGACAGGTTTAATGAAAAACTGTTTTTT. Protein product: CASSQDHSRDRFNEKLFF.

The rearrangement uses TRBV29-1 and TRBJ2-3, with TRBD2 matching 7 bases. V trimming: 8 bases; J trimming: 4 bases; junction bases outside the gene matches: 12. The CDR3 consists of 14 residues. Germline CDR1 and CDR2: SQVTM and ANQGSEA. The DNA of the CDR3 is TGCAGCCAGCGTCTCGGGGGGAACGCAGATACGCAGTATTTT. Amino acids: CSQRLGGNADTQYF.

At least ten counts were recorded for this clone. The J gene is TRBJ2-3, the V gene TRBV7-9; TRBD2 agrees at 11 bases. V trimming: 3 bases; J trimming: 4 bases; junction bases outside the gene matches: 0. Germline CDR1 is SEHNR and CDR2 is FQNEAQ (reference sequence). The CDR3 is made up of 14 amino acids. The CDR3 nucleotides are TGTGCCAGCAGCTTGGGACTAGCGGCAGATACGCAGTATTTT. The encoded protein is CASSLGLAADTQYF.

The gene calls are TRBV14 and TRBJ1-5, with unresolved D. The V gene's germline CDR1 is SGHDN and CDR2 FVKESK. Trimming stripped 4 bases from V and 6 bases from J, with 13 bases between. The CDR3 runs 14 residues. The CDR3 sequence: CASSRAGGGQPQHF. As DNA, the CDR3 is TGTGCCAGCAGCCGGGCGGGAGGAGGTCAGCCCCAGCATTTT.

The chain combines TRBV25-1 with TRBJ2-6; 13 bases map to TRBD2. This CDR3 region has 17 residues. Trimming removed 6 bases from V and 4 bases from J; junction bases left unmatched: 6. The germline gives CDR1 MGHDK, CDR2 SYGVNS. The DNA for the CDR3 is TGTGCCAGCAGCTTGACTAGCGGGGGGTCAGGGGCCAACGTCCTGACTTTC. This codes for CASSLTSGGSGANVLTF.

This clone was observed a few times. At the DNA level, this CDR3 is encoded by other sequences in the same sample as well. The chain recombines TRBV30 with TRBJ2-7, with TRBD1 identical over 9 bases. The CDR3 runs to 15 residues. Germline V gives CDR1 GTSNPN, CDR2 SVGIG (reference sequence). After removal of 5 bases from V and 2 bases from J, the junction contained 10 bases not matched to a gene. The CDR3 nucleotides are TGTGCCTGGGCACTTCGGGACAGGGCGGCCTACGAGCAGTACTTC. Protein product: CAWALRDRAAYEQYF.

CDR3 sequence (DNA): TGCGCCAGCAGCTACCGGACTAGCGGGGGACAAGAGACCCAGTACTTC. Amino acids: CASSYRTSGGQETQYF. The V and J genes are TRBV4-1 and TRBJ2-5, with TRBD2 matching 13 bases. The V and J ends lost 5 bases and 2 bases, in that order; junction bases with no gene match: 5. Germline V lookup: CDR1 MGHRA, CDR2 YSYEKL. There are 16 residues in the CDR3.

V gene TRBV20-1 combines with J gene TRBJ2-7, with D possibly matching TRBD1 (6 bases). Trimming pared 7 bases from V and 3 bases from J, leaving 10 bases between. This CDR3 has 11 amino acids. The germline V gene encodes CDR1 DFQATT and CDR2 SNEGSKA (reference sequence). The CDR3 region has the DNA TGCAGTGTTGGGACAAGCTACGAGCAGTACTTC. This gives the protein CSVGTSYEQYF.

This chain links TRBV28 with TRBJ2-3, with a possible D match to TRBD2 (6 bases). Trimming took off 3 bases at V and 5 bases at J, with 9 bases between the two ends. The CDR3 totals 13 residues. Per the germline V gene, CDR1 is MDHEN and CDR2 is SYDVKM. CDR3 nucleotide sequence: TGTGCCAGCAGTTTCCCGCGGGGAGATACGCAGTATTTT. Its translation is CASSFPRGDTQYF.

This clone was seen more than once but under ten times. V is TRBV5-1 and J is TRBJ2-3; 14 positions match TRBD2. V shed 6 bases and J 0 bases; nucleotides not matched to a gene: 6. Germline V CDR1 and CDR2: SGHRS, YFSETQ. The CDR3 is made up of 17 amino acids. The CDR3 here is CASNGLAGGGSTDTQYF. The CDR3, as DNA: TGCGCCAGCAACGGACTAGCGGGGGGCGGTAGCACAGATACGCAGTATTTT.

This clone was observed a few times. The chain has TRBV1 and TRBJ2-1; the table calls TRBD2, which could not be checked here. TRBV1 counts as a pseudogene. CDR3 size: 15 residues. CDR3 protein: CTSSQVASGGHEQFF. The CDR3 DNA reads TGCACCAGCAGCCAAGTGGCTAGCGGGGGGCATGAGCAGTTCTTC.